This is a list of T cell receptor beta chains from one sample in a study of blood T cell repertoires in COVID-19. Using immunoSEQ multiplex PCR, the repertoire was profiled, and TCRdb retains in-frame clones only, with some absent. The sample holds more than 60,000 clones, more than 75% seen once. Material: peripheral blood. The receptor source for this set is a woman aged 80 or over with active or convalescent COVID-19. The CDR3 runs from the conserved cysteine through the conserved F or W. The D gene is left open where the match is weak. Rows give clone size only sometimes, using once, few, many, or a class for an expanded clone.

clone_size j_call d_call v_call cdr3_aa cdr3_nt
. TRBJ2-1 . TRBV5-6 CASSLALRTLNEQFF TGTGCCAGCAGCTTGGCCCTTAGAACTTTGAATGAGCAGTTCTTC
. TRBJ2-4 TRBD2 TRBV6-5 CASSYSRLAGGGLRF TGTGCCAGCAGTTACTCCAGGCTAGCGGGGGGGGGCCTGCGGTTC
. TRBJ1-5 . TRBV6-5 CATSRGSNQPQHF TGTGCCACCTCGCGCGGTAGCAATCAGCCCCAGCATTTT
. TRBJ1-1 TRBD1 TRBV5-1 CASSLATGLNTEAFF TGCGCCAGCAGCTTAGCGACAGGGTTGAACACTGAAGCTTTCTTT
. TRBJ1-6 . TRBV10-3 CAISGGEAPTLHF TGTGCCATCAGTGGGGGGGAGGCCCCAACCCTCCACTTT
few TRBJ1-1 TRBD1 TRBV6-6 CASSQDRANTEAFF TGTGCCAGCAGCCAGGACAGGGCGAACACTGAAGCTTTCTTT
. TRBJ2-5 TRBD1 TRBV7-9 CASRGRGTGLQETQYF TGTGCCAGCAGGGGACGGGGGACAGGGCTCCAAGAGACCCAGTACTTC
. TRBJ1-5 . TRBV7-9 CASGTGDQPQHF TGTGCCAGCGGAACGGGGGATCAGCCCCAGCATTTT
. TRBJ1-6 . TRBV30 CAWRVTGGGSSPLHF TGTGCCTGGAGGGTAACCGGGGGCGGGAGTTCACCCCTCCACTTT
once TRBJ2-1 TRBD1 TRBV11-2 CASSLVAGTGSYNEQFF TGTGCCAGCAGCCTTGTCGCCGGGACAGGCTCCTACAATGAGCAGTTCTTC
. TRBJ1-1 . TRBV5-4 CASSSRRGNTEAFF TGTGCCAGCAGCTCCAGGAGGGGGAACACTGAAGCTTTCTTT
. TRBJ2-3 . TRBV20-1 CSASSSSASTDTQYF TGCAGTGCTAGTTCCTCTAGCGCAAGCACAGATACGCAGTATTTT
. TRBJ2-3 . TRBV21-1 CASGWAGGNFTPSDTQYF .
. TRBJ2-3 . TRBV7-2 CASSLRTPEGDTQYF TGTGCCAGCAGCTTAAGAACCCCGGAGGGAGATACGCAGTATTTT
. TRBJ1-3 TRBD1 TRBV4-1 CASSTGGSGNTIYF TGCGCCAGCAGCACAGGGGGTTCTGGAAACACCATATATTTT
. TRBJ2-7 TRBD1 TRBV29-1 CSVEGQGATYEQYF TGCAGCGTCGAGGGACAGGGGGCCACCTACGAGCAGTACTTC
. TRBJ1-4 TRBD1 TRBV27 CASRGLDRGYEKLFF TGTGCCAGCAGGGGATTGGACAGGGGGTATGAAAAACTGTTTTTT
. TRBJ2-5 TRBD1 TRBV7-2 CASSGDRGGETQYF TGTGCCAGCTCCGGGGACAGGGGGGGAGAGACCCAGTACTTC
. TRBJ1-4 TRBD1 TRBV6-2/TRBV6-3 CASSRGQGGEKLFF TGTGCCAGCAGCCGGGGACAGGGCGGCGAAAAACTGTTTTTT
once TRBJ2-5 . TRBV7-9 CASSHHGTPQETQYF TGTGCCAGCAGCCACCACGGGACACCTCAAGAGACCCAGTACTTC
. TRBJ1-5 TRBD1 TRBV28 CASSFIQFKGQGLNQPQHF TGTGCCAGCAGTTTTATCCAGTTTAAAGGACAGGGCCTCAATCAGCCCCAGCATTTT
. TRBJ1-1 TRBD1 TRBV6-5 CASSYWTGDGTEAFF TGTGCCAGCAGTTACTGGACAGGGGATGGCACTGAAGCTTTCTTT
. TRBJ1-1 . TRBV27 CASSRAPQGMNTEAFF TGTGCCAGCAGTCGTGCTCCTCAGGGTATGAACACTGAAGCTTTCTTT
. TRBJ2-3 TRBD2 TRBV6-5 CASSYSAGGRDTQYF TGTGCCAGCAGTTACTCCGCGGGGGGGCGGGATACGCAGTATTTT
. TRBJ2-1 . TRBV28 CASRGGTGPYNEQFF TGTGCCAGCAGGGGGGGGACAGGACCCTACAATGAGCAGTTCTTC
. TRBJ1-1 . TRBV5-1 CASSPYGAATEAFF TGCGCCAGCAGCCCCTATGGGGCGGCCACTGAAGCTTTCTTT
. TRBJ1-1 . TRBV28 CASSLGATNTEAFF TGTGCCAGCAGTTTAGGGGCCACTAACACTGAAGCTTTCTTT
. TRBJ1-3 . TRBV3-1/TRBV3-2 CASSQGTGGNTIYF TGTGCCAGCAGCCAAGGTACAGGGGGAAACACCATATATTTT
. TRBJ1-4 . TRBV5-1 CASSFGGARNEKLFF TGCGCCAGCAGCTTTGGGGGGGCCCGTAATGAAAAACTGTTTTTT
. TRBJ2-7 . TRBV11-2 CASSLGSGAAYEQYF TGTGCCAGCAGCTTAGGGTCTGGGGCGGCCTACGAGCAGTACTTC
. TRBJ1-1 . TRBV25-1 CASSERGRADFTEAFF TGTGCCAGCAGTGAAAGGGGCAGGGCGGATTTCACTGAAGCTTTCTTT
. TRBJ2-3 . TRBV5-6 CASSQTGTKPLGAYF TGTGCCAGCAGCCAGACCGGGACTAAGCCATTGGGGGCGTATTTT
. TRBJ2-3 TRBD2 TRBV7-2 CASNPGGLAGGRGFDTQYF TGTGCCAGCAATCCGGGAGGGCTAGCGGGGGGCCGGGGGTTCGATACGCAGTATTTT
. TRBJ1-2 . TRBV12-3/TRBV12-4 CASSAGRYGYTF TGTGCCAGCAGCGCGGGACGGTATGGCTACACCTTC
. TRBJ2-2 TRBD1 TRBV2 CASTLMGQGTGELFF TGTGCCAGCACCCTCATGGGACAGGGCACCGGGGAGCTGTTTTTT
once TRBJ1-4 . TRBV4-3 CASSRGQPTNEKLFF TGCGCCAGCAGCCGAGGACAGCCAACTAATGAAAAACTGTTTTTT
. TRBJ2-3 . TRBV6-2/TRBV6-3 CASSYVPSGFPSTDTQYF TGTGCCAGCAGTTACGTCCCAAGCGGCTTTCCTAGCACAGATACGCAGTATTTT
. TRBJ2-5 . TRBV2 CASSSGTSQETQYF TGTGCCAGCAGTTCTGGGACATCCCAAGAGACCCAGTACTTC
. TRBJ2-1 TRBD1 TRBV3-1/TRBV3-2 CASSQGQRQGVRAEQFF TGTGCCAGCAGCCAAGGCCAGCGACAGGGTGTTAGGGCTGAGCAGTTCTTC
. TRBJ2-3 . TRBV30 CAWSSADTQYF TGTGCCTGGAGTTCGGCAGATACGCAGTATTTT
. TRBJ2-7 TRBD1 TRBV5-1 CASSLEWDSYEQYF TGCGCCAGCAGCTTGGAATGGGACAGCTACGAGCAGTACTTC
many TRBJ1-5 . TRBV19 CASSIVRGVGNQPQHF TGTGCCAGTAGTATAGTGCGGGGGGTGGGCAATCAGCCCCAGCATTTT
. TRBJ2-4 . TRBV2 CASFSGWADVAKNIQYF TGTGCCAGCTTCAGCGGATGGGCGGACGTAGCCAAAAACATTCAGTACTTC
. TRBJ1-2 . TRBV28 CASMGRDTYGYTF TGTGCCAGCATGGGGAGGGATACTTATGGCTACACCTTC
. TRBJ1-2 . TRBV24-1 CATSDLTRLNGYTF TGTGCCACCAGTGACCTCACGAGACTCAACGGCTACACCTTC
once TRBJ1-5 TRBD1 TRBV9 CASSVETGDNQPQHF TGTGCCAGCAGCGTAGAGACAGGGGACAATCAGCCCCAGCATTTT
. TRBJ1-1 . TRBV4-1 CASSPQDRGQWGEAFF TGCGCCAGCAGCCCTCAAGACCGGGGACAATGGGGGGAAGCTTTCTTT
. TRBJ2-7 . TRBV24-1 CATSDPGTYEQYF TGTGCCACCAGTGATCCCGGGACCTACGAGCAGTACTTC
. TRBJ1-2 . TRBV19 CASSISLSAQGGNYGYTF TGTGCCAGTAGTATTTCTCTATCCGCGCAAGGGGGTAACTATGGCTACACCTTC
. TRBJ1-5 . TRBV5-1 CASSLSAGNNQPQHF TGCGCCAGCAGCTTGTCGGCGGGCAACAATCAGCCCCAGCATTTT
. TRBJ1-5 . TRBV6-5 CASSFGADQPQHF TGTGCCAGCAGCTTTGGGGCGGATCAGCCCCAGCATTTT
. TRBJ2-1 . TRBV4-1 CASSLPGDLAVRGEQFF TGCGCCAGCAGCCTCCCAGGGGATCTAGCGGTCCGGGGTGAGCAGTTCTTC
. TRBJ1-6 . TRBV18 CASSPLPLQGRNNSPLHF TGTGCCAGCTCACCACTTCCCCTACAGGGACGGAATAATTCACCCCTCCACTTT
. TRBJ2-7 TRBD1 TRBV27 CASSLDRGAYEQYF TGTGCCAGCAGTTTGGACAGGGGTGCCTACGAGCAGTACTTC
. TRBJ1-1 TRBD1 TRBV11-2 CASSLGDRLTNTEAFF TGTGCCAGCAGCTTGGGGGACAGACTAACGAACACTGAAGCTTTCTTT
. TRBJ1-4 . TRBV16 CASSGIRGREKLFF TGTGCCAGCAGCGGGATCAGGGGACGAGAAAAACTGTTTTTT
. TRBJ1-3 . TRBV7-2 CASSLVGRQTSGNTIYF TGTGCCAGCAGCTTAGTTGGCAGGCAGACCTCTGGAAACACCATATATTTT
. TRBJ1-3 . TRBV10-3 CAIARTGSTIYF TGTGCCATCGCGCGGACTGGCTCTACCATATATTTT
. TRBJ2-5 . TRBV5-1 CASSTSTETQYF TGCGCCAGCAGTACTAGTACGGAGACCCAGTACTTC